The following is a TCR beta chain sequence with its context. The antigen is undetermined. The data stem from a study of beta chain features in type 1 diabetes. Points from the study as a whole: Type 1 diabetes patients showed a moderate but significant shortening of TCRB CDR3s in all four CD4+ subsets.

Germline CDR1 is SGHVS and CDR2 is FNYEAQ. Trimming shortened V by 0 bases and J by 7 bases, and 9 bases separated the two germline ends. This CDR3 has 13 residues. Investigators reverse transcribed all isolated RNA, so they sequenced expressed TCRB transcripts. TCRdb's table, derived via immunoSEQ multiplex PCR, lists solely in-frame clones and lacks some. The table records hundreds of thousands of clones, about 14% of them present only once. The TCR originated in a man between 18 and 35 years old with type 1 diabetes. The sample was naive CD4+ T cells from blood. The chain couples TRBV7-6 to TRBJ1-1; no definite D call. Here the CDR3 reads CASSLAPVGEAFF. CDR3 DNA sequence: TGTGCCAGCAGCTTAGCCCCCGTCGGTGAAGCTTTCTTT.